This entry is about one TCR beta chain. Its antigen is not known. These data belong to a study of PD-1 blockade in classical Hodgkin lymphoma. As for the study in general: Nivolumab 3 mg/kg was given intravenously every 2 weeks. Study-level points and caveats: Significant TCR diversity gains by C4D1 occurred in CD4+ but not CD8+ cells. Later analyses included only patients treated at least 1 year post-ASCT.

V lost 2 bases and J lost 8; bases outside the gene matches: 4. The CDR3 consists of 14 residues. From germline, CDR1 is SGHVS and CDR2 FQNEAQ. Relapse was seen in all patients after autologous stem cell transplantation, and brentuximab vedotin exposure was variable. Assay used: immunoSEQ multiplex PCR; TCRdb lists only in-frame clones, some missing. The sample holds under 100,000 clones, over 80% seen once. The J gene is TRBJ2-1, the V gene TRBV7-8; 9 bases agree with TRBD2. The material was peripheral blood mononuclear cells (PBMCs), obtained at baseline. The clonotype was recovered from a human donor with classical Hodgkin lymphoma. CDR3 bases: TGTGCCAGCAGCTTAATCCTAGCGGGATATGAGCAGTTCTTC. Residues: CASSLILAGYEQFF.